What follows is one T cell receptor (beta chain) and its context. The antigen is undetermined. With baseline, cycle 4 day 1, and cycle 7 day 1 as timepoints, blood was sampled. These data belong to a study of OX40 agonist ivuxolimab in advanced cancers. Study-level results: Clonal expansion was seen in CD4+ and CD8+ blood T cells by week 6 at 0.1 to 3.0 mg/kg. Among some nonresponders, normalized T-cell clonal expansion was also low.

Germline CDR1 SGHVS, CDR2 FNYEAQ. The CDR3 runs to 16 residues. With 4 bases removed from V and 5 bases from J, the gap between germline ends came to 17 bases. The data were produced by immunoSEQ multiplex PCR, yet TCRdb's version contains in-frame clones alone and is incomplete. The sample lists tens of thousands of clones, around nine tenths occurring once. The V call is TRBV7-6, the J call TRBJ2-2; a possible D gene is TRBD2 (6 bases). The sample consisted of CD4+ or CD8+ T cells sorted from blood, taken in a trial of the OX40 agonist ivuxolimab. This TCR derives from an adult with an advanced solid tumor such as melanoma, head and neck, liver or kidney cancer. The CDR3 region has the DNA TGTGCCAGCAGCTCAGGGAGGCTAGTCTTGACCGGGGAGCTGTTTTTT. This translates into CASSSGRLVLTGELFF.